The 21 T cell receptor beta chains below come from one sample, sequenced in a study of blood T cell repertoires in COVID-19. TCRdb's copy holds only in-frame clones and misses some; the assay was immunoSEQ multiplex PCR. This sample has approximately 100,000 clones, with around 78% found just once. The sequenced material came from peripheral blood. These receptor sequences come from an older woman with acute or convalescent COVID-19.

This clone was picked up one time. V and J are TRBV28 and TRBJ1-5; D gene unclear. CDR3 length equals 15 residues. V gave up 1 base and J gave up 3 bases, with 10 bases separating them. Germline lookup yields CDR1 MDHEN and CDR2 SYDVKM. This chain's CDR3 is CASSLFPGDNQPQHF. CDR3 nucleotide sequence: TGTGCCAGCAGTTTATTCCCCGGGGACAATCAGCCCCAGCATTTT. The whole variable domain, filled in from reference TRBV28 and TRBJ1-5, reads DVKVTQSSRYLVKRTGEKVFLECVQDMDHENMFWYRQDPGLGLRLIYFSYDVKMKEKGDIPEGYSVSREKKERFSLILESASTNQTSMYLCASSLFPGDNQPQHFGDGTRLSIL.

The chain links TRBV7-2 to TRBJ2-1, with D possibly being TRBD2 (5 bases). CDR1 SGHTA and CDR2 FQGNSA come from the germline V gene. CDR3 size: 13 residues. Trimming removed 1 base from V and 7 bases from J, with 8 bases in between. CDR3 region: CASSLGWENEQFF. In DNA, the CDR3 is TGTGCCAGCAGCTTAGGATGGGAGAATGAGCAGTTCTTC.

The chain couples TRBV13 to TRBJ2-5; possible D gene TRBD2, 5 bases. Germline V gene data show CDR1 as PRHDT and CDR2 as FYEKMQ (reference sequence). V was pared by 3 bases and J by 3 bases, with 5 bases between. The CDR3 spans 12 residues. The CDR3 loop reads CASSLGEETQYF. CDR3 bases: TGTGCCAGCAGCTTGGGAGAAGAGACCCAGTACTTC.

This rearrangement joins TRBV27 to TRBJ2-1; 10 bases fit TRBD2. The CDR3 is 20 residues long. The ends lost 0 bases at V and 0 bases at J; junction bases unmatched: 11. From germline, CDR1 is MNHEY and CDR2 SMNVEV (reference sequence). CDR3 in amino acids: CASSLSSRTSGRSSYNEQFF. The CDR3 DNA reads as TGTGCCAGCAGTTTATCGTCCAGGACTAGCGGCCGGAGCTCCTACAATGAGCAGTTCTTC.

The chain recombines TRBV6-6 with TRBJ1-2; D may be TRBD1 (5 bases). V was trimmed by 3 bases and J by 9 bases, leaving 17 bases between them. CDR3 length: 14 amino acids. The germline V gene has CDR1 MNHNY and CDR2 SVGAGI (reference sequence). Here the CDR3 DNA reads TGTGCCAGCAGTTATCCGGGGGAGCGGTTGCGCTACACCTTC. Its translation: CASSYPGERLRYTF.

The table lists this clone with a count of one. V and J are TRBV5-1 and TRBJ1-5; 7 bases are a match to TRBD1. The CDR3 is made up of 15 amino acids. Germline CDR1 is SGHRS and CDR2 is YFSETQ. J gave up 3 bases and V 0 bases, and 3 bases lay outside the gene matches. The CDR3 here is CASSLEGQPNQPQHF. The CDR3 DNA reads TGCGCCAGCAGCTTGGAGGGACAGCCCAATCAGCCCCAGCATTTT.

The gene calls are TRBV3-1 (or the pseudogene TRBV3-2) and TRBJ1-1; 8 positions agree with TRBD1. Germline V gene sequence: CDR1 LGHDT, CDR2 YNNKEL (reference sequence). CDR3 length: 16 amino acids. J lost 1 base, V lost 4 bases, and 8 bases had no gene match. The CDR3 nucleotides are TGTGCCAGCAGCCCCCCCAGGGGGCGCCGGAACACTGAAGCTTTCTTT. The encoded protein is CASSPPRGRRNTEAFF.

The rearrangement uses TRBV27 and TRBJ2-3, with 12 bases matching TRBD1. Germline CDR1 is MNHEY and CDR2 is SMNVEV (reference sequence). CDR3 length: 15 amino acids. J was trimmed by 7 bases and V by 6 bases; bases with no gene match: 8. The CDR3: CASSLGQGALNTQYF. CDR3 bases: TGTGCCAGCAGCCTGGGACAGGGGGCGTTGAATACGCAGTATTTT.

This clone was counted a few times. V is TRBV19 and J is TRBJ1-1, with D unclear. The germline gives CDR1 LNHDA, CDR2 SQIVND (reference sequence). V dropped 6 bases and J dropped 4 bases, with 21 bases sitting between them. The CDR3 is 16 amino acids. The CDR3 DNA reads TGTGCCAGTAGCCCTATTCGGGGTCCCAGAAGCACTGAAGCTTTCTTT. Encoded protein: CASSPIRGPRSTEAFF. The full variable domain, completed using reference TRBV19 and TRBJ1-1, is DGGITQSPKYLFRKEGQNVTLSCEQNLNHDAMYWYRQDPGQGLRLIYYSQIVNDFQKGDIAEGYSVSREKKESFPLTVTSAQKNPTAFYLCASSPIRGPRSTEAFFGQGTRLTVV.

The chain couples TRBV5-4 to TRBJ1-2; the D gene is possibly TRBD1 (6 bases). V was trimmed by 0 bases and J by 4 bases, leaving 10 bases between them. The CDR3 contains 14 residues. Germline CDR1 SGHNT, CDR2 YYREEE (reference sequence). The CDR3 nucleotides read TGTGCCAGCAGCTTGGACAGGGTTGGCTATGGCTACACCTTC. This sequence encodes CASSLDRVGYGYTF.

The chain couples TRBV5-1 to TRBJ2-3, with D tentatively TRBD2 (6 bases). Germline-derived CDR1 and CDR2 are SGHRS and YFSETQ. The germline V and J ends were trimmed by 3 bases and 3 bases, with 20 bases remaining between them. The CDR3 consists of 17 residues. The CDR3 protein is CASSSQFGGSITDTQYF. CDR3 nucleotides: TGCGCCAGCAGCTCTCAATTCGGGGGTTCGATAACAGATACGCAGTATTTT. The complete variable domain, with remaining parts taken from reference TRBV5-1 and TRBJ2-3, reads KAGVTQTPRYLIKTRGQQVTLSCSPISGHRSVSWYQQTPGQGLQFLFEYFSETQRNKGNFPGRFSGRQFSNSRSEMNVSTLELGDSALYLCASSSQFGGSITDTQYFGPGTRLTVL.

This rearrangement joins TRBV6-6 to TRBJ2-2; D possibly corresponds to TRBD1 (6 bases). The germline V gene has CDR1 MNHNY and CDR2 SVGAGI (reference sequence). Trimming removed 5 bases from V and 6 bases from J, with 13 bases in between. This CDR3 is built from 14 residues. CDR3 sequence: CASSQNRQAGELFF. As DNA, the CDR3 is TGTGCCAGCAGTCAGAACCGACAGGCCGGGGAGCTGTTTTTT.

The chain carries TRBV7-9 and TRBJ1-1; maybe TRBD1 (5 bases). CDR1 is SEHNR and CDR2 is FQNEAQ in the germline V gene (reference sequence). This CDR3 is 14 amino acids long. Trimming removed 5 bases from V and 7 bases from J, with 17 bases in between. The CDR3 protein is CASSQGANGLEAFF. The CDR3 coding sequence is TGTGCCAGCAGCCAAGGGGCAAATGGTCTTGAAGCTTTCTTT.

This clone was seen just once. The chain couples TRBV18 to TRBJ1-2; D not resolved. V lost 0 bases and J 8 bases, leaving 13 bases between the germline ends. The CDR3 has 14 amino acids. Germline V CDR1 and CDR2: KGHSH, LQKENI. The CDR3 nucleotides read TGTGCCAGCTCACCACCTAGGGATGGGAGAGGCTACACCTTC. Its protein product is CASSPPRDGRGYTF.

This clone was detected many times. In DNA, the CDR3 is TGTGCCAGCAGCTCCGGGATTTACGACTGGTATGGCTACACCTTC. Protein sequence: CASSSGIYDWYGYTF. The chain uses TRBV7-9 and TRBJ1-2; D uncertain. The CDR3 length is 15 residues. Per germline, CDR1 SEHNR and CDR2 FQNEAQ (reference sequence). V shed 4 bases and J shed 5 bases, with 17 bases lying between them. The full variable domain, rest sourced from reference TRBV7-9 and TRBJ1-2, is DTGVSQNPRHKITKRGQNVTFRCDPISEHNRLYWYRQTLGQGPEFLTYFQNEAQLEKSRLLSDRFSAERPKGSFSTLEIQRTEQGDSAMYLCASSSGIYDWYGYTFGSGTRLTVV.

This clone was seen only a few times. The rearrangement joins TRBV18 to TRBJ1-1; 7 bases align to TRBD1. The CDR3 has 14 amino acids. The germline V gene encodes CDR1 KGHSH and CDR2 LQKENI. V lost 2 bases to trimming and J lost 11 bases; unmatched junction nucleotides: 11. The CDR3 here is CASSPRQGEFVAFF. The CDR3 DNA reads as TGTGCCAGCTCACCAAGACAGGGCGAGTTCGTGGCTTTCTTT.

DNA of the CDR3: TGTGCCAGCAGCCAAGGCACAGGGCAAGGCTACACCTTC. As protein: CASSQGTGQGYTF. The rearrangement joins TRBV3-1 (or the pseudogene TRBV3-2) to TRBJ1-2; D might be TRBD1 (6 bases). There are 13 residues in the CDR3. The V and J ends lost 1 base and 8 bases respectively, with 11 bases between them. CDR1 LGHDT and CDR2 YNNKEL come from the germline V gene (reference sequence).

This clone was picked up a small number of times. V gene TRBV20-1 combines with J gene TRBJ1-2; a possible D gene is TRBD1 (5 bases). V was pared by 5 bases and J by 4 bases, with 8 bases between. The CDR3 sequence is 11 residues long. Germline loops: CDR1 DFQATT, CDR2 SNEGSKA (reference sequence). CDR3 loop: CSAFQGYGYTF. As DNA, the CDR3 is TGCAGTGCTTTCCAGGGCTATGGCTACACCTTC.

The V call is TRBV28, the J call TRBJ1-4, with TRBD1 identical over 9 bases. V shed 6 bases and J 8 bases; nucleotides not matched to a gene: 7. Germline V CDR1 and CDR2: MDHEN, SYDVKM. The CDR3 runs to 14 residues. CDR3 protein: CASSPWTGDEKLFF. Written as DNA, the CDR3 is TGTGCCAGCAGCCCTTGGACAGGGGACGAAAAACTGTTTTTT.

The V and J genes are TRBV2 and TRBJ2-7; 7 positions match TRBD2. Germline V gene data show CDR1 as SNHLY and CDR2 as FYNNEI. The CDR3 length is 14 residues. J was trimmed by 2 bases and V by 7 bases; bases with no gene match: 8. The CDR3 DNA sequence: TGTGCCAGCACCCTTGGGCTAGCGGCCTACGAGCAGTACTTC. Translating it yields CASTLGLAAYEQYF.

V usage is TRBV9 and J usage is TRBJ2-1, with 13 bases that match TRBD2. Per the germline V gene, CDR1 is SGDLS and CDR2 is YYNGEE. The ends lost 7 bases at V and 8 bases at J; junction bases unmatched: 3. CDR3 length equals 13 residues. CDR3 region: CASGLAGDHEQFF. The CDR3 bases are TGTGCCAGCGGACTAGCGGGAGACCATGAGCAGTTCTTC. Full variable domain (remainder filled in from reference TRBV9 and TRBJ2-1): DSGVTQTPKHLITATGQRVTLRCSPRSGDLSVYWYQQSLDQGLQFLIQYYNGEERAKGNILERFSAQQFPDLHSELNLSSLELGDSALYFCASGLAGDHEQFFGPGTRLTVL.